The TCR beta chain under discussion was sequenced for a study of cytomegalovirus exposure and HLA in healthy donors. The PCR employed 60 Vbeta primers together with 13 Jbeta primers. The protocol was immunoSEQ multiplex PCR, while the TCRdb copy is restricted to in-frame clones and leaves out a portion. The repertoire holds about 250,000 clones, with roughly two thirds as singletons. The ends were cut back, 6 bases at V and 0 bases at J, with 9 bases in the middle. Looked up from germline, CDR1 is SNHLY and CDR2 is FYNNEI. The CDR3 is 14 amino acids. This clone was seen more than once but under ten times. Its antigen is as yet unknown. General study findings and limits: In a later analysis, at a false discovery rate of 0.05, 15,000 to 20,000 TCR beta sequences were associated with HLA alleles.

The sample consisted of PBMCs. The genes are TRBV2 and TRBJ2-4; D not certain. The sequence came from a female donor in good health and CMV-seronegative. CDR3 in amino acids: CASRDDTAKNIQYF. CDR3 DNA: TGTGCCAGCAGGGATGACACAGCCAAAAACATTCAGTACTTC.